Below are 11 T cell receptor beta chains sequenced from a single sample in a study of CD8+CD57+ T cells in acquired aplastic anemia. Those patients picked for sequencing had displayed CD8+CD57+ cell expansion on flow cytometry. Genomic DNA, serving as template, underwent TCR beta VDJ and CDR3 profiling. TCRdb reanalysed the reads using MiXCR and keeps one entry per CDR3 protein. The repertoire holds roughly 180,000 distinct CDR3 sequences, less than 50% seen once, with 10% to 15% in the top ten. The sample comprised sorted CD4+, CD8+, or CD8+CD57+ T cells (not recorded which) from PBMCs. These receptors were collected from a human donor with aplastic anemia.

Here the CDR3 DNA reads TGTGCCACCAGTGGGGTAGCGGGGCTGATCCATGAGCAGTTCTTC. Protein product: CATSGVAGLIHEQFF. The V gene is TRBV24-1, the J gene TRBJ2-1, with 8 bases identical to TRBD2. J was trimmed by 8 bases and V by 5 bases; bases with no gene match: 10. The CDR3 runs 15 residues. Germline CDR1 is KGHDR and CDR2 is SFDVKD.

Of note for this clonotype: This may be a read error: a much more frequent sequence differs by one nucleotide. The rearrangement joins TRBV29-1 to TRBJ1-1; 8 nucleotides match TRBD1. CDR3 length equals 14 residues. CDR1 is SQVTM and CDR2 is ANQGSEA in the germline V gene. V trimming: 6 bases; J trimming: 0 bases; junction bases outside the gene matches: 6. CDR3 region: CSVDPGQVNTEAFF. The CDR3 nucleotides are TGCAGCGTCGACCCGGGACAGGTGAACACTGAAGCTTTCTTT.

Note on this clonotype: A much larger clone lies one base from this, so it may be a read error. The CDR3: CSASGTEGNTIYF. Here the CDR3 DNA reads TGCAGTGCTAGTGGGACAGAAGGAAACACCATATATTTT. The chain combines TRBV20-1 with TRBJ1-3; TRBD1 agrees at 7 bases. The germline gives CDR1 DFQATT, CDR2 SNEGSKA (reference sequence). The CDR3 covers 13 residues. The V segment lost 3 bases and the J segment 4 bases; nucleotides outside the gene matches: 3.

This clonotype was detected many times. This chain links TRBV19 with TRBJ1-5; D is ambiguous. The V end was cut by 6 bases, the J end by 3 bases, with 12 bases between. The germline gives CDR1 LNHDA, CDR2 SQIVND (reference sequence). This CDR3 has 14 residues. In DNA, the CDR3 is TGTGCCAGTAGCCGAGCAGGTTCCAATCAGCCCCAGCATTTT. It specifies CASSRAGSNQPQHF.

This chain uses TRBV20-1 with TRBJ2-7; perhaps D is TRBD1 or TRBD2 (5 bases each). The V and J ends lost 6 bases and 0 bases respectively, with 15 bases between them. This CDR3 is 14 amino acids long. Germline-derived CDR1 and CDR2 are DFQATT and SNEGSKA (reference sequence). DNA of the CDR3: TGCAGTGCGACGGGACGCCAGAGCTCCTACGAGCAGTACTTC. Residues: CSATGRQSSYEQYF.

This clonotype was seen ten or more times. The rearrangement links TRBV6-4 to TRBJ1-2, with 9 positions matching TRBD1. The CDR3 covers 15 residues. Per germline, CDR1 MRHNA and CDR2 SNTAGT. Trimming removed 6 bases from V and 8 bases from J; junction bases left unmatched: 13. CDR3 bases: TGTGCCAGCAGAGGATCCGGGACAGGGACGCTCGGCTACACCTTC. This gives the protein CASRGSGTGTLGYTF.

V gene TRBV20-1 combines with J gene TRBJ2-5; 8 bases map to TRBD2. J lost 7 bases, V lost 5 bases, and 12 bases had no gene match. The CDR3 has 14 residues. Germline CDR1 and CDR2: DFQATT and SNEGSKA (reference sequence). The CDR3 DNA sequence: TGCAGTGCTCATCTTCCCGGACTAGCATCGACCCAGTACTTC. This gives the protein CSAHLPGLASTQYF.

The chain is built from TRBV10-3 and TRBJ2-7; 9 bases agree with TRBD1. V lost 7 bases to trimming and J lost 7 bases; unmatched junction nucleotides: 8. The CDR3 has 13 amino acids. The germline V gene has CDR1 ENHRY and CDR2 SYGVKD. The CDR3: CAIKAQGAGEQYF. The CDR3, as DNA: TGTGCCATCAAGGCACAGGGGGCAGGAGAGCAGTACTTC.

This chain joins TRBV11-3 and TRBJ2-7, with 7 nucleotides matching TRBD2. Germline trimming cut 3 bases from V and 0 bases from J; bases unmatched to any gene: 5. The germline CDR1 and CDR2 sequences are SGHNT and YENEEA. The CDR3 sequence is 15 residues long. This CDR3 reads CASSLGRDNSYEQYF. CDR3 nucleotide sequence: TGTGCCAGCAGCTTGGGGAGGGATAACTCCTACGAGCAGTACTTC.

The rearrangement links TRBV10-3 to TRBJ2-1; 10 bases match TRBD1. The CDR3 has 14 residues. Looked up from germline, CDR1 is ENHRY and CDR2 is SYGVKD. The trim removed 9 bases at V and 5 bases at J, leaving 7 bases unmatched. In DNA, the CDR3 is TGTGCCATTGGGACAGGGGATGCCGACAATGAGCAGTTCTTC. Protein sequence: CAIGTGDADNEQFF.

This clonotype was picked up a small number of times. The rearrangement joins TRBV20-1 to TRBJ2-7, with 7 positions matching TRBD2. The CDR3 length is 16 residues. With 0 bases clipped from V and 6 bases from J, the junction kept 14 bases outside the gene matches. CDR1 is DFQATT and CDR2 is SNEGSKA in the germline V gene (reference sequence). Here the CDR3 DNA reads TGCAGTGCTAGAGATCCCCCCGGACTAGAGTCAGCCGAGCAGTACTTC. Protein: CSARDPPGLESAEQYF.